This T cell receptor beta chain was observed in a study of control samples from healthy donors and cancer patients. The CDR3 runs 14 residues. Per germline, CDR1 SGHDN and CDR2 FVKESK. Losses at the gene ends were 4 bases for V and 3 bases for J; bases not matched to a gene: 5. Repertoires were generated with immunoSEQ multiplex PCR, while TCRdb's copy carries only in-frame clones and drops some. The data contain about 160,000 clones, about 94% of them seen just once; the ten biggest clones take up about 8.5%. Sequenced: blood. The J gene is TRBJ2-7, the V gene TRBV14, with 8 bases lining up with TRBD1. The sequence derives from a woman between 40 and 50 years old in good health. For the CDR3, the DNA is TGTGCCAGCAGCCCCTATGACAGGGGCTACGAGCAGTACTTC. It yields the protein CASSPYDRGYEQYF.